This T cell receptor (beta chain) appears in the sequencing data of a study of cytomegalovirus exposure and HLA in healthy donors. Findings of the study overall: Later analysis found that TCR beta chains associated with HLA were more clonally expanded than other, equally common chains.

Primers for the PCR totalled 60 Vbeta and 13 Jbeta. Repertoires were generated with immunoSEQ multiplex PCR, while TCRdb's copy carries only in-frame clones and drops some. This table holds more than 140,000 clones, about 79% found once. CDR3 length: 15 residues. Trimming left V 1 base short and J 8 bases short, with 12 bases between. Per the germline V gene, CDR1 is MNHEY and CDR2 is SMNVEV (reference sequence). Regarding this clone: Its antigen is not known.

The gene calls are TRBV27 and TRBJ1-6, with D hard to call. This receptor was identified in a male donor in good health and CMV-seronegative. The sample consisted of PBMCs. The CDR3 bases are TGTGCCAGCAGTTTATGGCAGGTTGCTGATTCACCCCTCCACTTT. Protein sequence: CASSLWQVADSPLHF.